This T cell receptor beta chain was captured in a study of blood T cells in healthy people across ages. This clonotype occurred a few times. Its antigen is not identified. General observations from the study: It was found that TCR beta diversity correlated strongly with the percentage of naive T cells. Both higher diversity and more naive CD4+ cells marked long-lived donors when set against aged donors.

A second PCR of roughly 7 to 11 cycles used a sample-barcoded 5' primer and a J-beta primer mix. A template-switch adaptor that had 12 random nucleotides put a tag on each cDNA molecule. From the 5' RACE reads, TCRdb called clonotypes with MiXCR, one entry per CDR3 protein. The table records about 1.8 million distinct CDR3 sequences, 40% to 55% of them present only once. The receptor's source is a middle-aged woman in good health. Sequenced: blood.

CDR3 residues: CASRPGDVDYGYTF. The CDR3 DNA sequence: TGTGCCAGCAGGCCAGGGGATGTGGACTATGGCTACACCTTC. This chain connects TRBV6-5 to TRBJ1-2, with D possibly matching TRBD1 (6 bases). This CDR3 is built from 14 residues. Germline loops: CDR1 MNHEY, CDR2 SVGAGI. Trimming left V 6 bases short and J 3 bases short, with 14 bases between.